These 14 T cell receptor beta chains were sequenced from one sample in a study of shared clonotypes between healthy human individuals. Clones were sequenced by immunoSEQ multiplex PCR, and TCRdb holds only the in-frame ones, with some missing. The sample has 170,000 or so clones; around 63% are singletons. Source material: memory CD4+ T cells sorted from blood. Subset reported: CD45RA-negative fraction. The receptor source for this set is a young man in good health.

The chain carries TRBV7-9 and TRBJ2-6; D is unclear. Deletions cut 5 bases from V and 0 bases from J, with 17 bases between. CDR1 SEHNR and CDR2 FQNEAQ come from the germline V gene (reference sequence). The CDR3 runs to 18 residues. The DNA of the CDR3 is TGTGCCAGCAGCAACCCCCACCTTCTAACCTCTGGGGCCAACGTCCTGACTTTC. Translating gives CASSNPHLLTSGANVLTF.

This chain links TRBV7-9 with TRBJ2-1; 12 bases fit TRBD2. V dropped 5 bases and J dropped 4; count of bases not matched to a gene: 6. This CDR3 has 16 residues. The germline gives CDR1 SEHNR, CDR2 FQNEAQ (reference sequence). The CDR3 bases are TGTGCCAGCAGCCGCCAGACTAGCGGGAGATACAATGAGCAGTTCTTC. This codes for CASSRQTSGRYNEQFF.

This clone appeared once. V usage is TRBV10-3 and J usage is TRBJ2-2; 10 bases map to TRBD2. The V and J ends lost 5 bases and 3 bases, in that order; junction bases with no gene match: 0. Germline lookup yields CDR1 ENHRY and CDR2 SYGVKD. CDR3 size: 14 residues. This CDR3 is CAISLAGDTGELFF. CDR3 nucleotides: TGTGCCATCAGTCTAGCGGGAGACACCGGGGAGCTGTTTTTT.

The chain has TRBV5-6 and TRBJ2-1, with D tentatively TRBD2 (7 bases). V dropped 9 bases and J dropped 0 bases, with 19 bases sitting between them. Per germline, CDR1 SGHDT and CDR2 YYEEEE. The CDR3 covers 16 residues. The CDR3 protein is CATQGGGPHSYNEQFF. The CDR3 nucleotides read TGTGCCACCCAAGGGGGGGGGCCACACTCCTACAATGAGCAGTTCTTC.

The chain couples TRBV15 to TRBJ1-1; perhaps TRBD1 as D (5 bases). The germline CDR1 and CDR2 sequences are LNHNV and YYDKDF (reference sequence). The CDR3 covers 17 residues. Trimming stripped 5 bases from V and 2 bases from J, with 21 bases between. The CDR3 sequence is CATSPRRRGSANTEAFF. The CDR3, as DNA: TGTGCCACCAGCCCGAGACGGAGGGGCTCGGCAAACACTGAAGCTTTCTTT. Based on the CDR3 plus reference TRBV15 and TRBJ1-1, the full variable domain is DAMVIQNPRYQVTQFGKPVTLSCSQTLNHNVMYWYQQKSSQAPKLLFHYYDKDFNNEADTPDNFQSRRPNTSFCFLDIRSPGLGDTAMYLCATSPRRRGSANTEAFFGQGTRLTVV.

This clone was recorded only once. This rearrangement joins TRBV19 to TRBJ1-2, with D hard to call. Germline V CDR1 and CDR2: LNHDA, SQIVND (reference sequence). CDR3 length: 11 amino acids. Trimming took 3 bases from V and 5 from J, leaving 4 bases between them. Here the CDR3 DNA reads TGTGCCAGTAGTATTTATTATGGCTACACCTTC. Its protein product is CASSIYYGYTF.

In this sample, this clone turned up many times. The chain recombines TRBV25-1 with TRBJ2-2; tentatively, D is TRBD2 (6 bases). The V gene's germline CDR1 is MGHDK and CDR2 SYGVNS. V was cut by 2 bases and J by 5 bases, with 12 bases left in between. The CDR3 has 15 amino acids. CDR3 in amino acids: CASSEAGSGTGELFF. CDR3 nucleotides: TGTGCCAGCAGTGAAGCCGGGAGCGGAACCGGGGAGCTGTTTTTT.

The chain recombines TRBV5-8 with TRBJ2-5; D unresolved. In germline, CDR1 is SGHTS, CDR2 YDEGEE. Trimming removed 2 bases at V and 5 bases at J, with 4 bases between. The CDR3 runs 11 residues. The CDR3: CASSFRETQYF. The CDR3 nucleotides read TGTGCCAGCAGCTTTCGGGAGACCCAGTACTTC.

The chain links TRBV5-1 to TRBJ2-6; D may be TRBD2 (6 bases). The germline V gene encodes CDR1 SGHRS and CDR2 YFSETQ. V dropped 7 bases and J dropped 2 bases, with 13 bases sitting between them. The CDR3 is made up of 15 amino acids. The CDR3 protein is CASYGGGAGANVLTF. DNA for the CDR3: TGCGCCAGCTACGGGGGTGGGGCTGGGGCCAACGTCCTGACTTTC.

About this clone itself: Relative to the germline gene, one junction end is altered; a read error may explain this. J is TRBJ1-2 and V is TRBV18; possible D gene TRBD1, 5 bases. The CDR3 runs 15 residues. Per germline, CDR1 KGHSH and CDR2 LQKENI. The CDR3 DNA reads as TGTGCCAGCTCAGAGGGTGGAGACAGAGGGTATGACTACACCTTC. Protein sequence: CASSEGGDRGYDYTF.

The gene calls are TRBV5-1 and TRBJ1-1; 8 bases line up with TRBD1. The CDR3 is 14 amino acids. The trim removed 7 bases at V and 2 bases at J, leaving 7 bases unmatched. Germline V gene sequence: CDR1 SGHRS, CDR2 YFSETQ. The CDR3 region has the DNA TGCGCCAGCCGACAGGGGAACGCCAACACTGAAGCTTTCTTT. Its translation: CASRQGNANTEAFF.

The chain joins TRBV6-5 to TRBJ2-1; 9 bases are shared with TRBD2. The trim removed 1 base at V and 6 bases at J, leaving 4 bases unmatched. Germline-derived CDR1 and CDR2 are MNHEY and SVGAGI. This CDR3 contains 15 residues. The CDR3 DNA sequence: TGTGCCAGCAGTTACTTGGCGGGAGGGTCCAATGAGCAGTTCTTC. Amino acid sequence: CASSYLAGGSNEQFF.

This clone was seen only once. The rearrangement joins TRBV2 to TRBJ2-5; 8 nucleotides line up with TRBD2. V gave up 8 bases and J gave up 5 bases; unmatched junction bases: 10. The V gene's germline CDR1 is SNHLY and CDR2 FYNNEI. CDR3 size: 14 residues. Here the CDR3 reads CASGGGLVGETQYF. DNA for the CDR3: TGTGCCAGCGGGGGGGGACTAGTAGGCGAGACCCAGTACTTC.

Only a few counts were recorded for this clone. This chain's CDR3 is CASSPEGLQTLRNQPQHF. CDR3 coding DNA: TGTGCCAGCAGCCCCGAGGGGTTACAGACTCTCCGCAATCAGCCCCAGCATTTT. V and J are TRBV28 and TRBJ1-5; tentative D call: TRBD1 (5 bases). The length of the CDR3 is 18 residues. Trimming removed 6 bases at V and 2 bases at J, with 23 bases between. Germline-derived CDR1 and CDR2 are MDHEN and SYDVKM.